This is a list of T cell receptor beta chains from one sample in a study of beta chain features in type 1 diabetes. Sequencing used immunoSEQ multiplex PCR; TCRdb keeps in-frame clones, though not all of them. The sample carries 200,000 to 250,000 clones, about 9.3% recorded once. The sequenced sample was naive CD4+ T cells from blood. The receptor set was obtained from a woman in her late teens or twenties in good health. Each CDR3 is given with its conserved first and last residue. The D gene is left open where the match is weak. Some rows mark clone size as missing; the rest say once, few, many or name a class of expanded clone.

TGTGCCAGCACCGGGACAGGGTACAACGAGCAGTACTTC | CASTGTGYNEQYF | TRBD1 | TRBJ2-7 | few | TRBV2
TGTGCCAGCAGCCAAAGGGGCACTGAAGCTTTCTTT | CASSQRGTEAFF | - | TRBJ1-1 | - | TRBV16
TGTGCCAGCAGTGCTCAGGGGGCTCTGGGCAATCAGCCCCAGCATTTT | CASSAQGALGNQPQHF | TRBD1 | TRBJ1-5 | - | TRBV6-1
TGTGCCAGCAGCTTAGGACTCAGCCGCAACATTCAGTACTTC | CASSLGLSRNIQYF | - | TRBJ2-4 | - | TRBV11-2
TGTGCCAGATCTAGCGGGAGGGACTGGAGCTCCTACAATGAGCAGTTCTTC | CARSSGRDWSSYNEQFF | TRBD2 | TRBJ2-1 | few | TRBV9
TGTGCCAGCAGCTTTCGGGGGGGGGACTACAATGAGCAGTTCTTC | CASSFRGGDYNEQFF | TRBD2 | TRBJ2-1 | few | TRBV5-8
TGCGCCAGCAACAGGGAGAACACTGAAGCTTTCTTT | CASNRENTEAFF | - | TRBJ1-1 | - | TRBV5-1
TGTGCCAGCAGCCGGACTAGTTCCAATGAGCAGTTCTTC | CASSRTSSNEQFF | TRBD2 | TRBJ2-1 | - | TRBV7-9
TGTGCCAGCAGCTTGCCCCCCTCCGGGGAGCTGTTTTTT | CASSLPPSGELFF | - | TRBJ2-2 | - | TRBV5-4
TGTGCCAGCATCGTCCTAAGACTAGGGCTCTACGAGCAGTACTTC | CASIVLRLGLYEQYF | - | TRBJ2-7 | few | TRBV6-1
TGTGCCTGGACCCAGTTAGGGGTAGTGGATGGCTACACCTTC | CAWTQLGVVDGYTF | - | TRBJ1-2 | few | TRBV30
TGTGCCAGCAGAACAGGGGCGAGCTATGGCTACACCTTC | CASRTGASYGYTF | TRBD1 | TRBJ1-2 | - | TRBV6-5
TGCGCCAGCAGCCTGGACATCGGACAGGGCCCAGATACGCAGTATTTT | CASSLDIGQGPDTQYF | TRBD1 | TRBJ2-3 | - | TRBV5-1
TGCAGCGTTGACATGGACAGGGGAGAGAATGGCTACACCTTC | CSVDMDRGENGYTF | TRBD1 | TRBJ1-2 | - | TRBV29-1
TGTGCCAGCAGCGGTGCGCTATCGGCAGGGAGGACTGGCTACACCTTC | CASSGALSAGRTGYTF | - | TRBJ1-2 | few | TRBV9
TGCGCCAGCAGATGGGACAGTCGGACTGAAGCTTTCTTT | CASRWDSRTEAFF | TRBD1 | TRBJ1-1 | - | TRBV10-2
TGTGCCAGCTCACTTCGGACTGCAGGACCGCTTCTGAACACTGAAGCTTTCTTT | CASSLRTAGPLLNTEAFF | - | TRBJ1-1 | - | TRBV18
TGTGCCTGGAGTGGAGGTTATAATGAAAAACTGTTTTTT | CAWSGGYNEKLFF | - | TRBJ1-4 | few | TRBV30
TGTGCCAGTAGTCATTTCCGTTCTGAGGATACGCAGTATTTT | CASSHFRSEDTQYF | - | TRBJ2-3 | few | TRBV19
TGCGCCAGCAGCTTACGGACAGGGGACACTGAAGCTTTCTTT | CASSLRTGDTEAFF | TRBD1 | TRBJ1-1 | - | TRBV5-1
TGTGCCAGCAGTGGAGGCAGGGGCGATAGCAATCAGCCCCAGCATTTT | CASSGGRGDSNQPQHF | - | TRBJ1-5 | few | TRBV2
TGCGCCAGCAGCAGTCTTACAGGGGTTCAAGAGACCCAGTACTTC | CASSSLTGVQETQYF | TRBD1 | TRBJ2-5 | few | TRBV5-1
TGCGCCAGCAGCTTGGTTTCAGGGGGCACCGGGGAGCTGTTTTTT | CASSLVSGGTGELFF | TRBD1 | TRBJ2-2 | - | TRBV5-1
TGTGCCAGTAGTATGGGACAGGGGTCACGCGAGCAGTACTTC | CASSMGQGSREQYF | TRBD1 | TRBJ2-7 | few | TRBV19
TGTGCCAGCAGCTTAGAAGGACAGGGTGACACTGAAGCTTTCTTT | CASSLEGQGDTEAFF | TRBD1 | TRBJ1-1 | - | TRBV7-6
TGTGCCAGCAGCCCGGGGTCCGACTCCTACGAGCAGTACTTC | CASSPGSDSYEQYF | - | TRBJ2-7 | few | TRBV5-5
TGTGCCAGCAGCGTAGGGGCAGCCCAAGAGACCCAGTACTTC | CASSVGAAQETQYF | - | TRBJ2-5 | - | TRBV9
TGTGCCAGCAGCTTAACGGGGGACAGGGGAGGGAAAAATGAGCAGTTCTTC | CASSLTGDRGGKNEQFF | TRBD1 | TRBJ2-1 | - | TRBV7-3